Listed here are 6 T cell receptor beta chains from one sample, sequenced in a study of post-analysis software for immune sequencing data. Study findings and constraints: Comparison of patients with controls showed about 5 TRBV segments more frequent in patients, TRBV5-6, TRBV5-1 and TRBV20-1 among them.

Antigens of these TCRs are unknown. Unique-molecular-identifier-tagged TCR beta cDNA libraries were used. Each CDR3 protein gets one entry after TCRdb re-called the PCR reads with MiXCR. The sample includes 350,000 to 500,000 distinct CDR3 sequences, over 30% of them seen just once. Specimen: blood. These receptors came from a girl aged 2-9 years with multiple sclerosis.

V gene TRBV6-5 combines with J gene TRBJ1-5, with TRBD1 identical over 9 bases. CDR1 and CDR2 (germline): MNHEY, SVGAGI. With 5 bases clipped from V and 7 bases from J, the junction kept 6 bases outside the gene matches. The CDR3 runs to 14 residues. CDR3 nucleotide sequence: TGTGCCAGCAGTCCCCGGGACAGGGACCAGCCCCAGCATTTT. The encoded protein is CASSPRDRDQPQHF.

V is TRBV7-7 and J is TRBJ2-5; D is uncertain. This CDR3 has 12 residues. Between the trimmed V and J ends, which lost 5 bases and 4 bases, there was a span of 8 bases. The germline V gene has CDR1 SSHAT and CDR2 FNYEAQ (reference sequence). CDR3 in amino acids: CASSPLGETQYF. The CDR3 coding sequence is TGTGCCAGCAGCCCCTTGGGAGAGACCCAGTACTTC. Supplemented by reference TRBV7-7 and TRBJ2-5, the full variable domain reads GAGVSQSPRYKVTKRGQDVTLRCDPISSHATLYWYQQALGQGPEFLTYFNYEAQPDKSGLPSDRFSAERPEGSISTLTIQRTEQRDSAMYRCASSPLGETQYFGPGTRLLVL.

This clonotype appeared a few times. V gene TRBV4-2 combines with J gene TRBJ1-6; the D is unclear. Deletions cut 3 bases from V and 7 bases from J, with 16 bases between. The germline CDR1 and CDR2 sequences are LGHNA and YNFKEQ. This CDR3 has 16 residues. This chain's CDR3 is CASSQTRTRGNSPLHF. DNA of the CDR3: TGTGCCAGCAGCCAGACTCGAACGCGGGGAAATTCACCCCTCCACTTT.

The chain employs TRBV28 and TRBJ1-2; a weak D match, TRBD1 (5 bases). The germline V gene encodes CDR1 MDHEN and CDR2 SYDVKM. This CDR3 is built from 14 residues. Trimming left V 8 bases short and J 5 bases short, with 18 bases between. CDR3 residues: CASQRRDGPYGYTF. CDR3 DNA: TGTGCCAGCCAAAGGAGGGACGGACCTTATGGCTACACCTTC.

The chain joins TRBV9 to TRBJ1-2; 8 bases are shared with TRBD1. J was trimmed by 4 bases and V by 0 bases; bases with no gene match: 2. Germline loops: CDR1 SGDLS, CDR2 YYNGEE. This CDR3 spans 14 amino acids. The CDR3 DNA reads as TGTGCCAGCAGCGTAGGCAGGGGGCTCTATGGCTACACCTTC. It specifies CASSVGRGLYGYTF.

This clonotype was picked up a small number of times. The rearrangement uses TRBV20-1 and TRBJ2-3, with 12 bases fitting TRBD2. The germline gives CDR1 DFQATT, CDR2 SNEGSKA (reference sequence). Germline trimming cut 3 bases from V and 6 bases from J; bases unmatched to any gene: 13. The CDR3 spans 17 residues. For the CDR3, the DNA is TGCAGTGCTAGGTTTAGAATCGGACTAGCGGGAAGCGATACGCAGTATTTT. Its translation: CSARFRIGLAGSDTQYF.